What follows describes a single T cell receptor (beta chain). The antigen is undetermined. The PCR contained 60 Vbeta and 13 Jbeta primers. Profiled with immunoSEQ multiplex PCR; TCRdb holds only in-frame clones, not every one. The sample holds approximately 180,000 clones, 70% to 85% seen once. This specimen belongs to a study of cytomegalovirus exposure and HLA in healthy donors. Regarding the study as a whole: In vitro confirmation showed a few CMV-associated chains to be CMV antigen specific.

CDR3 length equals 14 residues. The V gene's germline CDR1 is WNHNN and CDR2 SYGVQD (reference sequence). V lost 0 bases and J 10 bases, leaving 12 bases between the germline ends. CMV serostatus was not recorded for this donor. The receptor comes from a human donor in good health. The V gene is TRBV10-1, the J gene TRBJ1-4; no reliable D call. The specimen was PBMCs. The CDR3 loop is CASSESQAGGKLFF. The CDR3 bases are TGCGCCAGCAGTGAGTCGCAGGCGGGTGGAAAACTGTTTTTT.